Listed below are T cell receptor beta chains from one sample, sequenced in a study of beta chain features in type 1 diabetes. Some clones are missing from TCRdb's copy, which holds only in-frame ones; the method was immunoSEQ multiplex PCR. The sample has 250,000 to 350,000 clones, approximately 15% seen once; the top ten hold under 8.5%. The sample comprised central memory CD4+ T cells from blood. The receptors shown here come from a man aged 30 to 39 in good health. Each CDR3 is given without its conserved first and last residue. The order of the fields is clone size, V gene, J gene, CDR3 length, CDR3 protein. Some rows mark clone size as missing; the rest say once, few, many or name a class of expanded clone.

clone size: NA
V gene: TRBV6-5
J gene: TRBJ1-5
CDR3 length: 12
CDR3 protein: ASSGGGSNQPQH

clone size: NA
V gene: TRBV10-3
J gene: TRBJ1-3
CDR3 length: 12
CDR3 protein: ATETGLSGNTIY

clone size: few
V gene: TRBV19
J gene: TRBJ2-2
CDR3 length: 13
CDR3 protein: ASSEQGAGTGELF

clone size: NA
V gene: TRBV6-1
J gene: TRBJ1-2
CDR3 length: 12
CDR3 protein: ASRLAGQYYGYT

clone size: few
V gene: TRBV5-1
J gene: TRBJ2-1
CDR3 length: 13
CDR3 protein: ASSFRDREYNEQF

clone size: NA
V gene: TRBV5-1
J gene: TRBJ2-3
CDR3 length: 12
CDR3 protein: ASSLASGSDTQY

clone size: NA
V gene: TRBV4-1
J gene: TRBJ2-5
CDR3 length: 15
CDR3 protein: ASSQGAGRQGEETQY

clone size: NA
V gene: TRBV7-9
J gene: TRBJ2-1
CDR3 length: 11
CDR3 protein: ASSLVAGDEQF

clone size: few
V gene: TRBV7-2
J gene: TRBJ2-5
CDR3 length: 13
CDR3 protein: ASSWTSGDKETQY

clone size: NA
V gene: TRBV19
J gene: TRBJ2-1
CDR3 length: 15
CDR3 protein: ASSIGPHLGGGNEQF

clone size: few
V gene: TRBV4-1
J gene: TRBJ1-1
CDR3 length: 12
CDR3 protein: ASSPQGGLTEAF

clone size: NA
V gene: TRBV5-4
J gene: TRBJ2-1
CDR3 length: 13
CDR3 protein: ASSLTSGFNNEQF

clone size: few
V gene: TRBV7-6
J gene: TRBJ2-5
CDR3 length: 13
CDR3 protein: ASSLFGGGVETQY

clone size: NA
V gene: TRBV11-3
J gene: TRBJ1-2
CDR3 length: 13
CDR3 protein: ASSSLRGKEEGYT

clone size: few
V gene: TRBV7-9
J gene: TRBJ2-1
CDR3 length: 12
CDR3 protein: ASSASTRGNEQF

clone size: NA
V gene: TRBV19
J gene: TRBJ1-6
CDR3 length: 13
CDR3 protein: ASRGTGAINSPLH

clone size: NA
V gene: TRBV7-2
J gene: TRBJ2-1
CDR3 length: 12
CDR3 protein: ASSQETSSDEQF

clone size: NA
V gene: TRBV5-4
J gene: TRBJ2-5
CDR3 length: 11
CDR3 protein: ASSFDGQETQY

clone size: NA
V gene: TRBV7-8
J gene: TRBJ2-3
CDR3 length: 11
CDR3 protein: ASSQQGGDTQY

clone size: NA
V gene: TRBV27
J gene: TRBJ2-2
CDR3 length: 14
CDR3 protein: ASSLRDRVVTGELF

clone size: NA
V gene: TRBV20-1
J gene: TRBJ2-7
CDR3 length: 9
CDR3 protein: SVMGGYEQY

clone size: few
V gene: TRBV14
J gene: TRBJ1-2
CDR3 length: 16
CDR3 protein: ASSHPVGHADPLLGYT

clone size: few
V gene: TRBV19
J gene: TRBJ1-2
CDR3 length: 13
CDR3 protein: ASSIDLVAGSGYT

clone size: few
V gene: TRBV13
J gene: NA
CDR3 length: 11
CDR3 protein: ASSLQGYAEQY

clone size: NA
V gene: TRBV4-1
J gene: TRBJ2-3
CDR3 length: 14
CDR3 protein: ASSLSGSASTDTQY

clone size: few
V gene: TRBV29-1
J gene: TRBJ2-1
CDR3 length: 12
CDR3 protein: SAGRLAGGDEQF